This T cell receptor beta chain was obtained from a study of blood T cell repertoires in COVID-19. Across the whole study: Samples came from the United States, Italy and Spain, spanning acute and convalescent COVID-19. T cells, B-cell-depleted T cells, or PBMCs provided the cDNA or gDNA that served as material.

Germline loops: CDR1 LGHDT, CDR2 YNNKEL (reference sequence). V gave up 3 bases and J gave up 0 bases, with 7 bases separating them. The CDR3 covers 14 residues. With respect to this clone: Other DNA variants within this sample encode the same CDR3.

Libraries were prepared by immunoSEQ multiplex PCR; TCRdb keeps only in-frame clonotypes and omits some of them. The profile shows hundreds of thousands of clones, around four fifths of them singletons. The chain has TRBV3-1 (or the pseudogene TRBV3-2) and TRBJ2-3; D may be TRBD1 (5 bases). The sequenced material came from peripheral blood. The source of this sequence is a woman aged 60-75 years with active or convalescent COVID-19. The CDR3 DNA sequence: TGTGCCAGCAGCCAGGACACCAGCACAGATACGCAGTATTTT. Amino acid sequence: CASSQDTSTDTQYF.